This T cell receptor beta chain was found in a study of vaccination and CD4 T cells after COVID-19. Overall study context: Either the Pfizer-BioNTech BNT162b2 or Moderna mRNA-1273 vaccine was given as two doses. Each control was exposed to a CEFX pool, an HIV-1 Nef pool, or no peptide at all. Study-wide points: Reactive clone data from convalescent patients indicated a median of about 86% appearing only post-vaccination.

This clonotype came up a few times. What it binds is unknown. As for treatment: approximately 9-day PBMC culture with coronavirus spike peptide pools or control peptides (ViraFEST assay). A half-volume replacement of the medium with fresh IL-2 medium was performed on days 3 and 7. The study sequenced cultured CD4+ T cell DNA using the Oncomine TCR Beta short-read assay. TCRdb itself ran the PCR reads through MiXCR, one entry per CDR3 protein. The table shows 15,000 to 19,000 distinct CDR3 sequences, with around 42% occurring only once. CDR3 length equals 16 residues. V was trimmed by 5 bases and J by 4 bases, leaving 20 bases between them. Germline lookup yields CDR1 LNHDA and CDR2 SQIVND (reference sequence).

The receptor comes from a human donor who had recovered from COVID-19. The source was CD4+ T cells from blood, cultured in vitro, collected before SARS-CoV-2 vaccination. The J gene is TRBJ1-1, the V gene TRBV19; maybe TRBD1 (5 bases). The CDR3 spells CASSPGTDPAPTEAFF. DNA of the CDR3: TGTGCCAGTAGTCCGGGGACCGACCCAGCGCCCACTGAAGCTTTCTTT.